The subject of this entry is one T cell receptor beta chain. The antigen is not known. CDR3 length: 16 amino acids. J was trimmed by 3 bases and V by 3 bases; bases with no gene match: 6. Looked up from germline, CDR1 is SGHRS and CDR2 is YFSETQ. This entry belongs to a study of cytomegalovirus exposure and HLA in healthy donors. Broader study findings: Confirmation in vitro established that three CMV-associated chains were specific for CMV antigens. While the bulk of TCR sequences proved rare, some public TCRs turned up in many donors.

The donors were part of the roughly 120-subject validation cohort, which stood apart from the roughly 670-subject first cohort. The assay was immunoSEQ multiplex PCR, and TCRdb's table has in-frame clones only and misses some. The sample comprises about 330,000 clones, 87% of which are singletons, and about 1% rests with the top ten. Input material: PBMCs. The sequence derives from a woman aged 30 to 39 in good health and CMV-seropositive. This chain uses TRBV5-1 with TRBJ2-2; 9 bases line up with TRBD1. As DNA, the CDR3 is TGCGCCAGCAGCTCACAGGGGGCTAAGGACACCGGGGAGCTGTTTTTT. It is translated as CASSSQGAKDTGELFF. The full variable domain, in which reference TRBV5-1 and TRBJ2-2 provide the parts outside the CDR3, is KAGVTQTPRYLIKTRGQQVTLSCSPISGHRSVSWYQQTPGQGLQFLFEYFSETQRNKGNFPGRFSGRQFSNSRSEMNVSTLELGDSALYLCASSSQGAKDTGELFFGEGSRLTVL.